This entry is about one T cell receptor beta chain. Its antigen is unknown. The data belong to a study of blood T cells in healthy people across ages. Looking at the study overall: Using template switching, researchers captured about one barcoded beta molecule for each two T cells. Study results and limitations: Significant beta diversity loss was already apparent by age roughly 44, declining roughly linearly. Whereas aged donors had fewer naive CD4+ cells, long-lived donors had more of them and higher diversity. The unknown donor CMV status may have confounded expanded clonotype changes.

Primers used in a second PCR of about 7 to 12 cycles were a sample-barcoded 5' primer and a J-beta primer mix. A single record per CDR3 protein comes from TCRdb applying MiXCR to the 5' RACE reads. The sample lists some 1,500,000 distinct CDR3 sequences; roughly 43% were seen once. CDR1 KGHSH and CDR2 LQKENI come from the germline V gene. CDR3 length: 12 amino acids. Trimming pared 4 bases from V and 6 bases from J, leaving 9 bases between. Sequencing was performed on blood. The source of this sequence is a woman under 30 in good health. This chain joins TRBV18 and TRBJ2-5; D unresolved. This CDR3 is CASSRRSQTQYF. The CDR3 bases are TGTGCCAGCTCACGGCGTAGCCAGACCCAGTACTTC.